The rows below give T cell receptor beta chains drawn from one sample of a study of blood T cells in healthy people across ages. MiXCR, applied by TCRdb to the 5' RACE reads, yields one record per CDR3 protein. The sample records hundreds of thousands of distinct CDR3 sequences, under 30% being singletons. The sequenced material came from blood. The receptors here all came from a woman at least 80 years old in good health. Both conserved end residues are part of each CDR3. The D gene is left open where the match is weak. Expanded clones are given a class, and other clones once, few, many or no size at all.

>TRBJ1-4|TRBV30|-|-
CAWSGPGRGHEKLFF
TGTGCCTGGAGTGGCCCCGGCAGGGGACATGAAAAACTGTTTTTT
>TRBJ2-7|TRBV20-1|-|-
CSARDQHRAYEQYF
TGCAGTGCTAGAGATCAGCACAGGGCCTACGAGCAGTACTTC
>TRBJ2-3|TRBV4-1|TRBD2|-
CASSRGSGGASGPDTQYF
TGCGCCAGCAGCCGAGGTAGCGGGGGGGCCAGTGGCCCAGATACGCAGTATTTT
>TRBJ1-2|TRBV20-1|TRBD1|many
CSPGTGLDYGYTF
TGCAGTCCCGGGACAGGGTTGGACTATGGCTACACCTTC
>TRBJ1-5|TRBV3-1|TRBD1|-
CASSSTGSSNQPQHF
TGTGCCAGCAGCTCGACAGGGTCGAGCAATCAGCCCCAGCATTTT
>TRBJ1-2|TRBV25-1|-|many
CASSEFEGYYGYTF
TGTGCCAGCAGTGAATTCGAGGGGTACTATGGCTACACCTTC
>TRBJ2-7|TRBV20-1|-|-
CSARDINTRHYEQYF
TGCAGTGCTAGAGATATCAATACCCGGCACTACGAGCAGTACTTC
>TRBJ1-1|TRBV2|TRBD1|many
CASSPKSPQGRVNTEAFF
TGTGCCAGCAGTCCCAAAAGTCCACAGGGGCGAGTGAACACTGAAGCTTTCTTT
>TRBJ2-5|TRBV30|-|-
CACRSGRVLRETQYF
TGTGCCTGCAGGAGTGGCAGGGTTTTGAGAGAGACCCAGTACTTC
>TRBJ2-5|TRBV5-6|TRBD1|many
CASSLDRVRGTQYF
TGTGCCAGCAGCCTGGACAGGGTCAGAGGGACCCAGTACTTC
>TRBJ1-5|TRBV6-2/TRBV6-3|-|many
CASSYGGSNQPQHF
TGTGCCAGCAGTTACGGCGGCAGCAATCAGCCCCAGCATTTT
>TRBJ2-7|TRBV7-2|TRBD2|-
CASSLGISGSYEQYF
TGTGCCAGCAGCTTAGGTATTAGCGGGAGTTACGAGCAGTACTTC
>TRBJ2-1|TRBV5-1|-|-
CASTGTDGDEQFF
TGCGCCAGTACAGGGACGGATGGGGATGAGCAGTTCTTC
>TRBJ2-5|TRBV3-1|TRBD2|few
CASSQDPGLAGGRKETQYF
TGTGCCAGCAGCCAAGACCCAGGACTAGCGGGGGGGCGGAAAGAGACCCAGTACTTC
>TRBJ1-2|TRBV7-9|-|many
CASSLVFPDYGYTF
TGTGCCAGCAGCTTAGTCTTCCCGGACTATGGCTACACCTTC
>TRBJ2-2|TRBV11-1|-|many
CASSLGGGYNTGELFF
TGTGCCAGCAGCCTAGGGGGAGGGTACAACACCGGGGAGCTGTTTTTT
>TRBJ1-2|TRBV2|TRBD1|few
CASSERGGEYGYTF
TGTGCCAGCAGTGAACGAGGGGGCGAATATGGCTACACCTTC
>TRBJ1-5|TRBV6-2/TRBV6-3|TRBD1|-
CASGAGGSNQPQHF
TGTGCCAGCGGGGCAGGGGGGAGCAATCAGCCCCAGCATTTT
>TRBJ1-4|TRBV9|-|-
CASSVAQGRFGEKLFF
TGTGCCAGCAGCGTAGCTCAGGGGCGATTTGGCGAAAAACTGTTTTTT
>TRBJ2-2|TRBV5-6|TRBD1|-
CASPIWTGDTGELFF
TGTGCCAGCCCCATATGGACAGGGGACACCGGGGAGCTGTTTTTT
>TRBJ2-2|TRBV29-1|TRBD2|-
CSVTRLAGGELFF
TGCAGCGTCACAAGACTAGCTGGCGGGGAGCTGTTTTTT
>TRBJ1-4|TRBV6-1|-|-
CASRYRATEKLFF
TGTGCCAGCAGGTACAGGGCCACTGAAAAACTGTTTTTT
>TRBJ2-1|TRBV3-1|TRBD1|many
CASSQVAGQGAREQFF
TGTGCCAGCAGCCAAGTAGCCGGACAGGGGGCCAGGGAGCAGTTCTTC
>TRBJ2-7|TRBV4-2|TRBD2|once
CASSQDWTSGSFYEQYF
TGTGCCAGCAGCCAAGACTGGACTAGCGGGAGCTTCTACGAGCAGTACTTC
>TRBJ1-5|TRBV5-6|-|-
CASSLASIQPQHF
TGTGCCAGCAGCTTGGCCAGCATTCAGCCCCAGCATTTT
>TRBJ2-7|TRBV6-1|TRBD1|-
CASSPTGGTYEQYF
TGTGCCAGCAGCCCAACAGGGGGGACCTACGAGCAGTACTTC
>TRBJ2-1|TRBV5-1|-|many
CASSLERAYNEQFF
TGCGCCAGCAGCTTAGAGAGGGCCTACAATGAGCAGTTCTTC
>TRBJ2-3|TRBV7-2|-|many
CASSSALLRDTQYF
TGTGCCAGCAGCTCGGCCCTCCTGAGAGATACGCAGTATTTT
>TRBJ2-2|TRBV9|-|few
CASSPSRRADTGELFF
TGTGCCAGCAGTCCCTCGCGGCGCGCGGACACCGGGGAGCTGTTTTTT
>TRBJ2-7|TRBV7-8|-|many
CASSSDSGSYEQYF
TGTGCCAGCAGCTCAGACAGCGGCTCCTACGAGCAGTACTTC
>TRBJ1-6|TRBV5-1|-|-
CASSLEAGKVSPLHF
TGCGCCAGCAGCTTGGAGGCAGGGAAAGTTTCACCCCTCCACTTT
>TRBJ1-5|TRBV4-3|TRBD1|-
CASSQEDREDQPQHF
TGCGCCAGCAGCCAAGAGGACAGGGAGGATCAGCCCCAGCATTTT
>TRBJ2-7|TRBV7-2|-|-
CASSLGPADEQYF
TGTGCCAGCAGCTTAGGCCCTGCCGACGAGCAGTACTTC
>TRBJ2-3|TRBV7-9|-|many
CASSVTDPSTDTQYF
TGTGCCAGCAGCGTAACCGACCCTAGCACAGATACGCAGTATTTT
>TRBJ2-4|TRBV12-3/TRBV12-4|-|-
CASSFGGRVAKNIQYF
TGTGCCAGCAGTTTTGGGGGACGAGTAGCCAAAAACATTCAGTACTTC
>TRBJ2-3|TRBV6-1|-|many
CASSEDKTGLRDTQYF
TGTGCCAGCAGCGAAGACAAAACAGGACTCCGAGATACGCAGTATTTT
>TRBJ2-1|TRBV19|TRBD2|few
CASSPAGGRAEQFF
TGTGCCAGTAGTCCCGCGGGGGGGCGGGCGGAGCAGTTCTTC
>TRBJ2-1|TRBV12-3/TRBV12-4|-|many
CASSLGYSYNEQFF
TGTGCCAGCAGTTTAGGCTATTCCTACAATGAGCAGTTCTTC
>TRBJ1-1|TRBV14|-|few
CASSLKGGYVEAFF
TGTGCCAGCAGCCTTAAAGGAGGGTACGTTGAAGCTTTCTTT
>TRBJ2-3|TRBV5-1|-|-
CASRTGAFGPDTQYF
TGCGCCAGCAGGACGGGGGCCTTCGGCCCAGATACGCAGTATTTT
>TRBJ2-1|TRBV14|TRBD1|few
CASSQEAGGSGEQFF
TGTGCCAGCAGCCAAGAAGCAGGGGGTTCCGGTGAGCAGTTCTTC
>TRBJ1-4|TRBV5-1|-|few
CASSWDTRGNEKLFF
TGCGCCAGCAGCTGGGACACGAGGGGGAATGAAAAACTGTTTTTT
>TRBJ1-4|TRBV7-2|-|-
CASSANPSPPQVGEKLFF
TGTGCCAGCAGCGCCAATCCGTCCCCACCACAAGTGGGTGAAAAACTGTTTTTT
>TRBJ1-6|TRBV4-1|-|many
CASSQDLGVPNSPLHF
TGCGCCAGCAGCCAAGATCTAGGGGTCCCTAATTCACCCCTCCACTTT
>TRBJ1-2|TRBV5-4|-|-
CASSSPGTYGYTF
TGTGCCAGCAGCTCGCCTGGAACCTATGGCTACACCTTC
>TRBJ1-5|TRBV20-1|TRBD1|many
CSVRTGDQPQHF
TGCAGTGTCCGGACAGGAGATCAGCCCCAGCATTTT
>TRBJ1-6|TRBV7-3|-|few
CASSLSGGRLSPLHF
TGTGCCAGCAGCTTAAGCGGGGGGCGCCTATCACCCCTCCACTTT
>TRBJ2-1|TRBV29-1|TRBD1|many
CSVEKESGTASLFF
TGCAGCGTTGAAAAAGAGTCCGGGACAGCCAGTTTGTTCTTC
>TRBJ1-6|TRBV29-1|-|-
CSVEDGSSSPLHF
TGCAGCGTTGAAGACGGGAGTAGTTCACCCCTCCACTTT
>TRBJ2-6|TRBV4-3|TRBD1|many
CASSHPGQSSGANVLTF
TGCGCCAGCAGCCACCCGGGACAGAGCTCTGGGGCCAACGTCCTGACTTTC
>TRBJ1-1|TRBV20-1|-|few
CSARHMNIEAFF
TGCAGTGCTAGACATATGAACATTGAAGCTTTCTTT
>TRBJ2-3|TRBV9|TRBD2|-
CASSVDTSGKPSTDTQYF
TGTGCCAGCAGCGTAGATACTAGCGGAAAACCTAGCACAGATACGCAGTATTTT
>TRBJ2-1|TRBV9|-|few
CASSATGFQETQFF
TGTGCCAGCAGCGCCACAGGGTTCCAAGAGACCCAGTTCTTC
>TRBJ2-5|TRBV20-1|-|-
CSALWRSQETQYF
TGCAGTGCTCTATGGAGGAGCCAAGAGACCCAGTACTTC
>TRBJ2-3|TRBV6-6|TRBD1|many
CASSDTGTATDTQYF
TGTGCCAGCAGTGATACCGGGACAGCCACAGATACGCAGTATTTT
>TRBJ1-4|TRBV3-1|TRBD1|many
CASSTQGAEKLFF
TGTGCCAGCAGCACCCAGGGGGCGGAAAAACTGTTTTTT
>TRBJ2-3|TRBV30|TRBD2|few
CAHTPRLAGITDTQYF
TGTGCCCATACCCCCCGGCTAGCGGGAATCACAGATACGCAGTATTTT